The rows below give T cell receptor beta chains drawn from one sample of a study of T cell repertoires in cytomegalovirus infection. TCRdb independently ran MiXCR on the reads; one entry per CDR3 protein. The table shows roughly 100,000 distinct CDR3 sequences, with 16% occurring only once. The sequencing sample was made of PBMCs. These receptors originate from a human donor in good health (CMV status not recorded). Some clones in this sample may be carry-over from other donors' samples. CDR3s include the opening cysteine and the closing phenylalanine or tryptophan. D genes are given only for firm matches. Clone size is shown for a subset of rows, as once, few, many or a class of expanded clone.

>NA|TRBJ1-5|TRBV7-2|many
CASSFDRSNQPQHF
TGTGCCAGCAGCTTTGACAGGTCCAATCAGCCCCAGCATTTT
>NA|TRBJ2-2|TRBV7-2|many
CASSSQRVANTGELFF
TGTGCCAGCAGCTCTCAGCGGGTCGCGAACACCGGGGAGCTGTTTTTT
>TRBD2|TRBJ2-1|TRBV11-2|many
CASSLVPGLGEGREQFF
TGTGCCAGCAGCTTGGTACCGGGACTAGGAGAAGGACGTGAGCAGTTCTTC
>TRBD1|TRBJ1-6|TRBV14|NA
CASSVQGGSPLHF
TGTGCCAGCAGCGTACAGGGGGGGTCACCCCTCCACTTT
>NA|TRBJ2-7|TRBV4-2|NA
CASSRGAADSYEQYF
TGTGCCAGCAGCCGTGGGGCAGCCGACTCCTACGAGCAGTACTTC
>NA|TRBJ1-1|TRBV6-5|NA
CASSFLGGTHNTEAFF
TGTGCCAGCAGTTTCCTTGGGGGGACTCATAACACTGAAGCTTTCTTT
>NA|TRBJ1-2|TRBV7-2|many
CASSLARRGGGYGYTF
TGTGCCAGCAGCTTAGCGCGCCGAGGGGGTGGCTATGGCTACACCTTC
>NA|TRBJ2-3|TRBV7-2|many
CASSPFPSTDTQYF
TGTGCCAGCAGCCCATTTCCGAGCACAGATACGCAGTATTTT
>NA|TRBJ1-5|TRBV5-5|NA
CASSHDGSSNQPQHF
TGTGCCAGCAGCCACGATGGCTCGAGCAATCAGCCCCAGCATTTT
>TRBD1|TRBJ1-5|TRBV6-2/TRBV6-3|NA
CASSYGTGIGSPPQHF
TGTGCCAGCAGTTACGGGACAGGCATTGGTAGTCCGCCCCAGCATTTT
>NA|TRBJ1-5|TRBV4-1|many
CASSQDPGLRNQPQHF
TGCGCCAGCAGCCAAGATCCGGGGTTACGAAATCAGCCCCAGCATTTT
>NA|TRBJ2-5|TRBV6-2/TRBV6-3|few
CASSYGPSSQETQYF
TGTGCCAGCAGTTACGGGCCCTCGAGCCAAGAGACCCAGTACTTC
>NA|TRBJ1-1|TRBV2|many
CASRRNEGDSEAFF
TGTGCCAGCCGACGTAATGAGGGTGACTCTGAAGCTTTCTTT
>TRBD2|TRBJ2-1|TRBV6-2/TRBV6-3|few
CASSYSSGGRKFF
TGTGCCAGCAGTTACTCTAGCGGGGGGCGGAAGTTCTTC
>NA|TRBJ2-3|TRBV6-2/TRBV6-3|many
CASKWSPPDTQYF
TGTGCCAGCAAGTGGTCCCCCCCAGATACGCAGTATTTT
>TRBD1|TRBJ2-3|TRBV7-2|many
CASRNHRGLNTDTQYF
TGTGCCAGCCGGAACCACAGGGGGCTAAACACAGATACGCAGTATTTT
>NA|TRBJ1-3|TRBV23-1|NA
CASSQEGQAHRNTIYF
TGCGCCAGCAGTCAAGAGGGGCAGGCGCATCGAAACACCATATATTTT
>NA|TRBJ1-1|TRBV6-2/TRBV6-3|few
CASSTGWAEAFF
TGTGCCAGCAGCACAGGGTGGGCTGAAGCTTTCTTT
>NA|TRBJ2-1|TRBV25-1|few
CASSDLDWQHEQFF
TGTGCCAGCAGTGACCTAGACTGGCAACATGAGCAGTTCTTC
>TRBD1|TRBJ1-5|TRBV9|NA
CASSIGGIDQPQHF
TGTGCCAGCAGTATAGGGGGCATCGATCAGCCCCAGCATTTT
>NA|TRBJ1-2|TRBV12-3/TRBV12-4|few
CASIISSGLRYTF
TGTGCCAGCATCATATCATCGGGGTTGCGCTACACCTTC